A single sample gave rise to the 32 T cell receptor beta chains below, sequenced in a study of T cell repertoires in cytomegalovirus infection. TCRdb re-called the reads with MiXCR, one entry per CDR3 protein. The profile shows around 270,000 distinct CDR3 sequences, roughly 9% of them singletons. The sequenced material came from PBMCs. The source is a human donor in good health (CMV status not recorded). Some clones in this sample may be carry-over from other donors' samples.

The V call is TRBV20-1, the J call TRBJ1-6; 8 nucleotides agree with TRBD1. This CDR3 has 15 amino acids. J lost 7 bases, V lost 5 bases, and 10 bases had no gene match. Germline V gene lookup returns CDR1 DFQATT and CDR2 SNEGSKA (reference sequence). The CDR3 region has the DNA TGCAGTGCTCCCTCTCAGGGGGCAGTAAATTCACCCCTCCACTTT. This codes for CSAPSQGAVNSPLHF.

The chain joins TRBV7-6 to TRBJ2-3; tentatively, D is TRBD2 (6 bases). This CDR3 spans 15 amino acids. Germline assignment: CDR1 SGHVS and CDR2 FNYEAQ. Trimming removed 1 base at V and 5 bases at J, with 13 bases between. CDR3 sequence (DNA): TGTGCCAGCAGCTTAGGCACGGGAGAAAGAGATACGCAGTATTTT. This encodes CASSLGTGERDTQYF.

This clonotype was seen many times. CDR3 residues: CAWSVGVLGTEAFF. The DNA for the CDR3 is TGTGCCTGGAGTGTAGGCGTATTAGGCACTGAAGCTTTCTTT. The rearrangement uses TRBV30 and TRBJ1-1; D unresolved. Germline V gene data show CDR1 as GTSNPN and CDR2 as SVGIG (reference sequence). Trimming pared 0 bases from V and 4 bases from J, leaving 12 bases between. The CDR3 consists of 14 residues.

This clonotype was observed many times. This chain joins TRBV12-3 or TRBV12-4 and TRBJ2-1, with D possibly TRBD1 on 6 matching bases. This CDR3 has 13 amino acids. V was clipped by 8 bases and J by 5 bases, with 13 bases between them. CDR3 sequence reads: CASRRAGDNEQFF. The CDR3 nucleotides are TGTGCCAGCCGTCGGGCAGGGGACAATGAGCAGTTCTTC.

This clonotype was seen repeatedly, ten times or more. Here the CDR3 reads CASSVTGTGDQPQHF. In DNA, the CDR3 is TGTGCCAGCAGCGTCACCGGGACAGGGGACCAGCCCCAGCATTTT. The V gene is TRBV7-2, the J gene TRBJ1-5; 10 bases are shared with TRBD1. The V segment lost 5 bases and the J segment 7 bases; nucleotides outside the gene matches: 8. The germline CDR1 and CDR2 sequences are SGHTA and FQGNSA. The CDR3 has 15 residues.

The CDR3 region has the DNA TGCAGCGTCATGACGTCGGCCGGGGAGCTGTTTTTT. This gives the protein CSVMTSAGELFF. V gene TRBV29-1 combines with J gene TRBJ2-2; D is unclear. The germline CDR1 and CDR2 sequences are SQVTM and ANQGSEA. V lost 6 bases to trimming and J lost 6 bases, with 11 bases between them. There are 12 residues in the CDR3.

This clonotype was counted many times. The gene calls are TRBV7-2 and TRBJ2-6; 8 nucleotides agree with TRBD1. This CDR3 is 18 amino acids long. Germline V CDR1 and CDR2: SGHTA, FQGNSA. V shed 8 bases, J shed 6 bases, and the junction held 18 bases outside the gene matches. CDR3 DNA sequence: TGTGCCAGCCCCCAACGGGGACAGGCTGTTGCGTTGGCCAACGTCCTGACTTTC. The encoded protein is CASPQRGQAVALANVLTF. Full variable domain (missing parts from reference TRBV7-2 and TRBJ2-6): GAGVSQSPSNKVTEKGKDVELRCDPISGHTALYWYRQSLGQGLEFLIYFQGNSAPDKSGLPSDRFSAERTGGSVSTLTIQRTQQEDSAVYLCASPQRGQAVALANVLTFGAGSRLTVL.

The table lists this clonotype with many counts. The chain has TRBV7-2 and TRBJ2-3; D is unclear. V was clipped by 2 bases and J by 5 bases, with 2 bases between them. This CDR3 is built from 11 residues. CDR1 and CDR2 (germline): SGHTA, FQGNSA. The CDR3 DNA reads as TGTGCCAGCAGCTTAATAGATACGCAGTATTTT. It specifies CASSLIDTQYF.

This chain links TRBV29-1 with TRBJ1-1; perhaps TRBD1 as D (6 bases). V was cut by 6 bases and J by 1 base, with 21 bases left in between. The CDR3 covers 16 residues. In germline, CDR1 is SQVTM, CDR2 ANQGSEA. CDR3 sequence: CSVAPTGGAGNTEAFF. Written as DNA, the CDR3 is TGCAGCGTGGCACCTACGGGGGGGGCCGGGAACACTGAAGCTTTCTTT.

This clonotype was detected ten times or more. The chain couples TRBV7-3 to TRBJ2-5, with TRBD1 as a possible D gene (6 bases). The germline CDR1 and CDR2 sequences are SGHTA and FQGTGA. The CDR3 has 15 amino acids. V lost 6 bases and J 4 bases, leaving 18 bases between the germline ends. The CDR3 DNA reads as TGTGCCAGCAGACCAGGCCAGGGGATGGGAGAGACCCAGTACTTC. Protein product: CASRPGQGMGETQYF.

This clonotype was detected a few times. The V gene is TRBV5-1, the J gene TRBJ2-7; TRBD1 agrees at 7 bases. This CDR3 region has 16 residues. CDR1 is SGHRS, CDR2 YFSETQ, per germline. The V segment lost 3 bases and the J segment 0 bases; nucleotides outside the gene matches: 9. The CDR3 region is CASSSSAGTVSYEQYF. CDR3 in DNA: TGCGCCAGCAGCTCCTCTGCCGGGACAGTCTCCTACGAGCAGTACTTC.

This clonotype was seen at least ten times. The CDR3 here is CASSLYQGSGELFF. The CDR3, as DNA: TGTGCCAGCAGTTTATACCAGGGATCCGGGGAGCTGTTTTTT. The rearrangement links TRBV28 to TRBJ2-2, with D possibly being TRBD1 (5 bases). CDR1 and CDR2 from the germline V gene are MDHEN and SYDVKM. Trimming pared 1 base from V and 6 bases from J, leaving 9 bases between. This CDR3 region has 14 residues. The full variable domain, in which reference TRBV28 and TRBJ2-2 provide the parts outside the CDR3, is DVKVTQSSRYLVKRTGEKVFLECVQDMDHENMFWYRQDPGLGLRLIYFSYDVKMKEKGDIPEGYSVSREKKERFSLILESASTNQTSMYLCASSLYQGSGELFFGEGSRLTVL.

The sample holds many counts of this clonotype. This chain uses TRBV19 with TRBJ2-1; D is perhaps TRBD2 (5 bases). This CDR3 has 15 residues. Per germline, CDR1 LNHDA and CDR2 SQIVND (reference sequence). Trimming took off 5 bases at V and 5 bases at J, with 16 bases between the two ends. The DNA of the CDR3 is TGTGCCAGTAGTCTTTTTCCGGGATCAAACAATGAGCAGTTCTTC. As protein: CASSLFPGSNNEQFF.

The chain uses TRBV7-9 and TRBJ2-1; 8 nucleotides align to TRBD2. After removal of 5 bases from V and 3 bases from J, the junction contained 0 bases not matched to a gene. CDR3 length: 13 amino acids. CDR1 is SEHNR, CDR2 FQNEAQ, per germline (reference sequence). CDR3 coding DNA: TGTGCCAGCAGCCGGGGGGGCTACAATGAGCAGTTCTTC. It is translated as CASSRGGYNEQFF.

This clonotype was counted many times. The chain carries TRBV20-1 and TRBJ1-6, with D perhaps matching TRBD1 (6 bases). The CDR3 extends over 17 amino acids. From germline, CDR1 is DFQATT and CDR2 SNEGSKA (reference sequence). CDR3 nucleotide sequence: TGCAGCCTTCTACCCGCCTTCACAGGGATTCTTTATTCACCCCTCCACTTT. This encodes CSLLPAFTGILYSPLHF.

This clonotype was found many times. This rearrangement joins TRBV7-2 to TRBJ2-1; 9 bases align to TRBD2. This CDR3 region has 16 residues. CDR1 and CDR2 from the germline V gene are SGHTA and FQGNSA. V dropped 4 bases and J dropped 0; count of bases not matched to a gene: 4. The DNA of the CDR3 is TGTGCCAGCAGCTATTATAGCGGGAGCTCCTACAATGAGCAGTTCTTC. It encodes CASSYYSGSSYNEQFF.

A few counts support this clonotype. V is TRBV18 and J is TRBJ1-5; D perhaps matches TRBD1 (5 bases). Germline V CDR1 and CDR2: KGHSH, LQKENI. V was trimmed by 5 bases and J by 6 bases, leaving 11 bases between them. This CDR3 is 13 amino acids long. The CDR3, as DNA: TGTGCCAGCTCATCTCGAGACAGTCAGCCCCAGCATTTT. This sequence encodes CASSSRDSQPQHF.

The gene calls are TRBV4-3 and TRBJ1-5; weak D call: TRBD1 (5 bases). This CDR3 region has 17 residues. V lost 1 base to trimming and J lost 3 bases, with 16 bases between them. From germline, CDR1 is LGHNA and CDR2 YSLEER. The CDR3 loop reads CASSQALIGTVNQPQHF. In DNA, the CDR3 is TGCGCCAGCAGCCAAGCTCTTATAGGGACCGTCAATCAGCCCCAGCATTTT.

This chain connects TRBV25-1 to TRBJ1-4; 7 positions match TRBD1. Trimming took 3 bases from V and 8 from J; bases not matched to a gene: 9. The CDR3 loop spans 15 amino acids. Germline CDR1 reads MGHDK; CDR2 reads SYGVNS. Here the CDR3 DNA reads TGTGCCAGCAGTGACGTAGACAGGGTGAAAGAAAAACTGTTTTTT. Encoded protein: CASSDVDRVKEKLFF.

Regarding this clonotype: A read error is possible here, since a much larger clone lies one base away. The rearrangement uses TRBV28 and TRBJ2-7, with D hard to call. The CDR3 contains 14 residues. V lost 4 bases to trimming and J lost 3 bases, with 13 bases between them. Germline V gene lookup returns CDR1 MDHEN and CDR2 SYDVKM. The DNA of the CDR3 is TGTGCCAGCAGTTCTCCCTCATGGGACTACGAGCAGTACTTC. Its translation is CASSSPSWDYEQYF.

This clonotype has a handful of counts. The rearrangement uses TRBV7-2 and TRBJ1-1; D gene unclear. CDR3 length equals 14 residues. The V and J ends lost 5 bases and 4 bases respectively, with 14 bases between them. The germline CDR1 and CDR2 sequences are SGHTA and FQGNSA. Here the CDR3 DNA reads TGTGCCAGCAGCCTCTACACCGGCGGCACTGAAGCTTTCTTT. As protein: CASSLYTGGTEAFF.

This clonotype was counted at least ten times. The V call is TRBV20-1, the J call TRBJ2-1, with TRBD2 matching over 7 bases. The CDR3 is made up of 14 amino acids. The V segment lost 5 bases and the J segment 2 bases; nucleotides outside the gene matches: 6. The germline V gene has CDR1 DFQATT and CDR2 SNEGSKA (reference sequence). CDR3 coding DNA: TGCAGTGCTGAGGGCGGGGGTGCCTACAATGAGCAGTTCTTC. It translates to CSAEGGGAYNEQFF.

This clonotype was seen ten or more times. This chain connects TRBV7-2 to TRBJ2-2; 9 bases line up with TRBD2. This CDR3 has 16 residues. Germline-derived CDR1 and CDR2 are SGHTA and FQGNSA. Germline trimming cut 5 bases from V and 0 bases from J; bases unmatched to any gene: 4. The CDR3 DNA reads TGTGCCAGCAGCCCGACTAGCGGTGCGAACACCGGGGAGCTGTTTTTT. It is translated as CASSPTSGANTGELFF.

This clonotype was counted many times. The chain combines TRBV29-1 with TRBJ2-5, with D hard to call. Germline assignment: CDR1 SQVTM and CDR2 ANQGSEA. Trimming cost V 5 bases and J 1 base, with 11 bases left between them. This CDR3 has 13 residues. For the CDR3, the DNA is TGCAGCGTTTCTTCGGTTAGCCAAGAGACCCAGTACTTC. It yields the protein CSVSSVSQETQYF. Supplemented by reference TRBV29-1 and TRBJ2-5, the full variable domain reads SAVISQKPSRDICQRGTSLTIQCQVDSQVTMMFWYRQQPGQSLTLIATANQGSEATYESGFVIDKFPISRPNLTFSTLTVSNMSPEDSSIYLCSVSSVSQETQYFGPGTRLLVL.

This clonotype was detected ten times or more. The J gene is TRBJ1-5, the V gene TRBV7-8, with unresolved D. Germline CDR1 is SGHVS and CDR2 is FQNEAQ. The CDR3 has 13 residues. Trimming took 1 base from V and 7 from J, leaving 8 bases between them. CDR3 sequence: CASSLGITQPQHF. The CDR3 DNA sequence: TGTGCCAGCAGCTTAGGAATCACCCAGCCCCAGCATTTT.

The table lists this clonotype with a few counts. The chain has TRBV30 and TRBJ2-7; 9 bases line up with TRBD2. The CDR3 consists of 15 residues. Trimming cost V 1 base and J 1 base; bases outside gene matches: 5. Germline values: CDR1 GTSNPN, CDR2 SVGIG (reference sequence). The CDR3 loop is CAWSASTSGSYEQYF. CDR3 sequence (DNA): TGTGCCTGGAGTGCCTCGACTAGCGGTTCCTACGAGCAGTACTTC.

This clonotype was seen repeatedly, ten times or more. V gene TRBV6-1 combines with J gene TRBJ2-7; the D call may be TRBD1 or TRBD2 (6 bases each). This CDR3 spans 13 amino acids. The V gene's germline CDR1 is MNHNS and CDR2 SASEGT. V dropped 5 bases and J dropped 7 bases, with 15 bases sitting between them. The DNA for the CDR3 is TGTGCCAGCAGTCCAGACGGGGGCGAGGAGCAGTACTTC. It yields the protein CASSPDGGEEQYF.

This clonotype was picked up many times. The chain combines TRBV7-2 with TRBJ1-6, with 7 nucleotides matching TRBD1. Trimming took 3 bases from V and 6 from J; bases not matched to a gene: 5. Germline V gene sequence: CDR1 SGHTA, CDR2 FQGNSA. The CDR3 is 15 residues long. CDR3 coding DNA: TGTGCCAGCAGCTTCGGGACAGTTCCTAATTCACCCCTCCACTTT. Protein sequence: CASSFGTVPNSPLHF.

This clonotype was seen a handful of times. The rearrangement joins TRBV29-1 to TRBJ2-2; D is unresolved. V dropped 2 bases and J dropped 2 bases, with 6 bases sitting between them. The CDR3 is made up of 13 amino acids. Germline V lookup: CDR1 SQVTM, CDR2 ANQGSEA. The CDR3 loop reads CSVEQDNTGELFF. The CDR3 DNA is TGCAGCGTTGAACAGGATAACACCGGGGAGCTGTTTTTT.

This chain connects TRBV19 to TRBJ2-3, with 9 bases fitting TRBD1. The germline V gene encodes CDR1 LNHDA and CDR2 SQIVND (reference sequence). The ends lost 7 bases at V and 4 bases at J; junction bases unmatched: 6. The length of the CDR3 is 14 residues. CDR3 DNA: TGTGCCAGTACCAACAGGGGGCAGCCAGATACGCAGTATTTT. Translation gives CASTNRGQPDTQYF.

At least ten counts were recorded for this clonotype. The V gene is TRBV19, the J gene TRBJ2-1; the D is unclear. Germline-derived CDR1 and CDR2 are LNHDA and SQIVND (reference sequence). This CDR3 has 17 amino acids. Between the trimmed V and J ends, which lost 4 bases and 1 base, there was a span of 17 bases. The DNA of the CDR3 is TGTGCCAGTAGTACCCCCCACTCCAGCGATTCCTACAATGAGCAGTTCTTC. As protein: CASSTPHSSDSYNEQFF.

The V call is TRBV20-1, the J call TRBJ2-1; 8 bases align to TRBD2. V lost 5 bases to trimming and J lost 0 bases; unmatched junction nucleotides: 6. This CDR3 has 15 residues. CDR1 and CDR2 from the germline V gene are DFQATT and SNEGSKA (reference sequence). The DNA for the CDR3 is TGCAGTGCTGCCGGAAGCGGGAGCTCCTACAATGAGCAGTTCTTC. Its translation: CSAAGSGSSYNEQFF.